This TCR beta chain was captured in a study of beta chain features in type 1 diabetes. About the study: On cell yields, gender and age, patients and healthy donors were similar. Broader study findings: The study found fewer insertions and more deletions at VDJ junctions in type 1 diabetes patients.

One heparinised blood draw, averaging about 120 mL, came from each donor. CDR3 length equals 18 residues. The V gene end was trimmed by 4 bases and the J gene end by 1 base; junction bases not matched to a gene: 7. Per the germline V gene, CDR1 is SGHTA and CDR2 is FQGNSA. Of the isolated RNA, all was reverse transcribed, and so the sequenced material was expressed TCRB transcripts. There were 3 million to 4 million reads on average in the naive, central memory and regulatory T cell samples. Repertoires were generated with immunoSEQ multiplex PCR, while TCRdb's copy carries only in-frame clones and drops some. The table has some 330,000 clones, approximately 9.9% seen once. Notes on this clone: What it binds is unknown.

This chain uses TRBV7-2 with TRBJ2-1; the match to TRBD2 covers 13 bases. This TCR came from a woman aged 30 to 39 in good health. Sample: naive CD4+ T cells from blood. DNA for the CDR3: TGTGCCAGCAGCTCCCGGACTAGCGGGAGTAGATCCTACAATGAGCAGTTCTTC. This encodes CASSSRTSGSRSYNEQFF.